The subject of this entry is one T cell receptor beta chain. This entry comes from a study of CD8+ T cells in alopecia areata. Treatment here: oral pan-JAK inhibitor, 5-10 mg twice daily. The authors extracted RNA and reverse transcribed it into cDNA as the sequencing template. Sequencing was performed with immunoSEQ multiplex PCR; in TCRdb, only in-frame clones are kept and a portion is missing. The sample includes 150,000 to 200,000 clones, just under 65% of them seen just once. The junction had 5 bases not matched to a gene; V was cut back by 1 base and J by 9 bases. The CDR3 covers 14 residues. The germline V gene encodes CDR1 SGHRS and CDR2 YFSETQ.

This TCR was recovered from a human donor with alopecia areata. The chain combines TRBV5-1 with TRBJ2-4; 9 nucleotides agree with TRBD1. The material was CD4+ T cells sorted from blood, obtained between weeks 49 and 50, from a patient treated with tofacitinib. CDR3 region: CASSLTGTGIIQYF. The DNA of the CDR3 is TGCGCCAGCAGCTTGACCGGGACAGGGATCATTCAGTACTTC.